The clone carrying this TCR beta chain was found a few times. Its antigen is unidentified. From germline, CDR1 is KGHDR and CDR2 SFDVKD. The CDR3 extends over 15 amino acids. Trimming shortened V by 0 bases and J by 6 bases, and 12 bases separated the two germline ends. This sample is part of a study of response to subunit inactivated influenza vaccine. Broader study findings: T cells newly recruited by each seasonal influenza vaccination are few, the authors suggested.

TCRdb processed the RT-PCR reads anew with MiXCR; each CDR3 protein has one entry. The sample holds 700,000 to 900,000 distinct CDR3 sequences, about 20% seen once. This chain uses TRBV24-1 with TRBJ2-3, with D perhaps matching TRBD2 (7 bases). The source was PBMCs from blood, collected around 5 days after vaccination. The receptor was derived from a man between 50 and 59 years old who received an inactivated influenza vaccine. CDR3 bases: TGTGCCACCAGTGATTTGTGGGGGGGCCAGGATACGCAGTATTTT. This translates into CATSDLWGGQDTQYF.